Detailed here is one T cell receptor beta chain. Its antigen is as yet unknown. The data are from a study of CXCR3-negative and CXCR3-positive naive CD8 T cells. General study points: TRB CDR3s were more hydrophobic in CXCR3-positive than in CXCR3-negative naive cells.

The authors made the TRB cDNA libraries by 5' RACE using UMI labels. TCRdb reprocessed the 5' RACE reads, keeping one entry per CDR3 protein, no DNA. The listing contains about 56,000 distinct CDR3 sequences. Germline V gives CDR1 MNHEY, CDR2 SVGEGT. The CDR3 consists of 13 residues. The clonotype originates from a human donor in good health. Some clones in this sample may be carry-over from other donors' samples. V gene TRBV6-2 or TRBV6-3 combines with J gene TRBJ2-7; there is no DNA to check the TCRdb D call of TRBD2. Source material: naive CXCR3+ CD8+ T cells from blood. Subset defined: CD45RO-CCR7+CD27+CD95- naive CD8+ T cells expressing CXCR3 (TNR3+). The CDR3 is CASSYGEKYEQYF.